Each of the 3 T cell receptor beta chains below was sequenced from the same sample in a study of cytomegalovirus exposure and HLA in healthy donors. Researchers ran the PCR with 60 Vbeta and 13 Jbeta primers. The method was immunoSEQ multiplex PCR; TCRdb's version includes in-frame clones alone and lacks a portion of them. The sample carries 130,000 or so clones, roughly 66% recorded once. The specimen sequenced was PBMCs. Source of these receptors: a woman aged 55 to 70 in good health and CMV-seronegative.

The chain employs TRBV9 and TRBJ2-1; 11 bases are a match to TRBD2. With V trimmed by 4 bases and J by 5 bases, 14 bases remained unmatched. CDR1 is SGDLS, CDR2 YYNGEE, per germline. This CDR3 contains 18 residues. CDR3 loop: CASSLQGLAGGENNEQFF. The CDR3 DNA reads TGTGCCAGCAGCCTCCAGGGGCTAGCGGGGGGCGAAAACAATGAGCAGTTCTTC.

The chain combines TRBV7-8 with TRBJ2-1; D might be TRBD1 (6 bases). CDR1 and CDR2 from the germline V gene are SGHVS and FQNEAQ. This CDR3 region has 15 residues. The V end was cut by 2 bases, the J end by 3 bases, with 11 bases between. In DNA form, the CDR3 reads TGTGCCAGCAGCTTATCAGGGGTGGGCTACAATGAGCAGTTCTTC. It yields the protein CASSLSGVGYNEQFF.

This clone was counted ten times or more. The chain uses TRBV2 and TRBJ2-7; TRBD1 might be the D (5 bases). The length of the CDR3 is 14 residues. From germline, CDR1 is SNHLY and CDR2 FYNNEI. V lost 4 bases to trimming and J lost 7 bases, with 17 bases between them. In DNA form, the CDR3 reads TGTGCCAGCAGTGGTCGCCTTCCCCAGGGTGAGCAGTACTTC. Its translation: CASSGRLPQGEQYF.